A selection of T cell receptor beta chains follows, all from one sample in a study of CD8 T cells in ankylosing spondylitis. TCRdb called the 5' RACE reads again in MiXCR, with one record for every CDR3 protein. Seen here are 100,000 to 150,000 distinct CDR3 sequences, roughly 8.8% observed once, and the top ten hold about 3.6%. Sequenced: blood, either unsorted or a sorted T cell fraction (not recorded which). These receptors came from a male donor with ankylosing spondylitis or in good health (not recorded which). Each CDR3 is given without its conserved first and last residue. The D gene is left open where the match is weak.

cdr3_aa	d_call	j_call	v_call
SVEKTGGSYEQY	TRBD1	TRBJ2-7	TRBV29-1
AISPASGSIYNTGELF	TRBD2	TRBJ2-2	TRBV12-3/TRBV12-4
ASSPGRSYNSPLH	NA	TRBJ1-6	TRBV3-1
ASSLGATVYGYT	NA	TRBJ1-2	TRBV12-3/TRBV12-4
ASSLGRGEFYGYT	NA	TRBJ1-2	TRBV5-5
ASSLDPGTSGRRAKNIQY	TRBD2	TRBJ2-4	TRBV12-3/TRBV12-4
ASSQEPQNYEQY	NA	TRBJ2-7	TRBV3-1
ASICSVGQGAVGELF	NA	TRBJ2-2	TRBV21-1
ASRRAGDSYEQY	TRBD2	TRBJ2-7	TRBV28
ASSLRIASYSYNEQF	NA	TRBJ2-1	TRBV5-1
ASSPGPLNYEQY	NA	TRBJ2-7	TRBV18
ASSPLNQLRTSGNEQF	TRBD2	TRBJ2-1	TRBV11-2
ASKRSGTGNEQF	NA	TRBJ2-1	TRBV6-1
ACCFASGRAPSTDTQY	TRBD2	TRBJ2-3	TRBV3-1
SARIAGEDNEQF	TRBD2	TRBJ2-1	TRBV20-1
ASSVSGRPPYEQY	TRBD2	TRBJ2-7	TRBV7-2
SVRASGTSYEQY	TRBD2	TRBJ2-7	TRBV20-1
SVEGAPGRDYNEQF	NA	TRBJ2-1	TRBV29-1
ASSLDRGADGYT	NA	TRBJ1-2	TRBV27
ASSLWQGANVLT	NA	TRBJ2-6	TRBV11-2
ASSQELVGTGRETQY	TRBD1	TRBJ2-5	TRBV4-1
ASSFWTSGSPTDTQY	TRBD2	TRBJ2-3	TRBV12-3/TRBV12-4
ASSSGLAGGSSYEQY	TRBD2	TRBJ2-7	TRBV27
ASSPGQYNEQF	TRBD1	TRBJ2-1	TRBV27